This T cell receptor beta chain was captured by sequencing in a study of T-cell reconstitution after alpha-beta-depleted transplantation in children. General study findings and limits: T-cell numbers and diversity one year post-transplant derived largely from freshly generated T cells. Several hundred graft clones that had expanded were reportedly the source of alpha-beta T cells about two months after transplant.

Trimming stripped 4 bases from V and 2 bases from J, with 13 bases between. CDR1 is SGHRS, CDR2 YFSETQ, per germline. This CDR3 comprises 14 residues. This clonotype was seen ten or more times. As yet, its antigen is unknown. The TCRbeta library was prepared with unique molecular identifiers. Each CDR3 protein is one row after TCRdb ran MiXCR on the PCR reads. Of roughly 490,000 distinct CDR3 sequences listed, approximately 10% are singletons. This material consisted of PBMCs, mostly from graft donor cells, taken 180 days after TCRalphabeta/CD19-depleted stem cell transplant. This chain connects TRBV5-1 to TRBJ2-7; the D gene is possibly TRBD1 (5 bases). This TCR was sampled from a female patient aged 2-15 years who had a stem cell transplant for aplastic anemia, so the T cells may come from the graft donor. The CDR3 sequence: CASSPGQGPYEQYV. The CDR3 DNA is TGCGCCAGCAGCCCCGGGCAGGGCCCCTACGAGCAGTACGTC.